This TCR beta chain was identified during a study of OX40 agonist ivuxolimab in advanced cancers. Study summary: Every 2 weeks, patients got intravenous ivuxolimab at one of six dose levels (0.01-10 mg/kg).

Autoimmune disease history or systemic immunosuppression excluded patients. Germline values: CDR1 SQVTM, CDR2 ANQGSEA. V dropped 7 bases and J dropped 0 bases, with 9 bases sitting between them. This CDR3 is 12 amino acids long. Sequencing used immunoSEQ multiplex PCR; TCRdb keeps in-frame clones, though not all of them. The sample has about 64,000 clones, roughly nine tenths seen once; the top ten hold over 4%. This clone was counted only a few times. Its specificity is not known. The study's findings and limits: Partial responders receiving 0.1-3.0 mg/kg showed among the lowest clonal expansion. Researchers did not establish what antigens the expanded peripheral T cells target.

The clonotype comes from an adult with an advanced solid tumor such as melanoma, head and neck, liver or kidney cancer. The chain has TRBV29-1 and TRBJ1-2; D ambiguous. The sequences come from CD4+ or CD8+ T cells sorted from blood, collected in a trial of the OX40 agonist ivuxolimab. The CDR3 protein is CSATQTNYGYTF. The DNA of the CDR3 is TGCAGCGCCACACAAACTAACTATGGCTACACCTTC. The entire variable domain, with the rest obtained from reference TRBV29-1 and TRBJ1-2, is as follows: SAVISQKPSRDICQRGTSLTIQCQVDSQVTMMFWYRQQPGQSLTLIATANQGSEATYESGFVIDKFPISRPNLTFSTLTVSNMSPEDSSIYLCSATQTNYGYTFGSGTRLTVV.